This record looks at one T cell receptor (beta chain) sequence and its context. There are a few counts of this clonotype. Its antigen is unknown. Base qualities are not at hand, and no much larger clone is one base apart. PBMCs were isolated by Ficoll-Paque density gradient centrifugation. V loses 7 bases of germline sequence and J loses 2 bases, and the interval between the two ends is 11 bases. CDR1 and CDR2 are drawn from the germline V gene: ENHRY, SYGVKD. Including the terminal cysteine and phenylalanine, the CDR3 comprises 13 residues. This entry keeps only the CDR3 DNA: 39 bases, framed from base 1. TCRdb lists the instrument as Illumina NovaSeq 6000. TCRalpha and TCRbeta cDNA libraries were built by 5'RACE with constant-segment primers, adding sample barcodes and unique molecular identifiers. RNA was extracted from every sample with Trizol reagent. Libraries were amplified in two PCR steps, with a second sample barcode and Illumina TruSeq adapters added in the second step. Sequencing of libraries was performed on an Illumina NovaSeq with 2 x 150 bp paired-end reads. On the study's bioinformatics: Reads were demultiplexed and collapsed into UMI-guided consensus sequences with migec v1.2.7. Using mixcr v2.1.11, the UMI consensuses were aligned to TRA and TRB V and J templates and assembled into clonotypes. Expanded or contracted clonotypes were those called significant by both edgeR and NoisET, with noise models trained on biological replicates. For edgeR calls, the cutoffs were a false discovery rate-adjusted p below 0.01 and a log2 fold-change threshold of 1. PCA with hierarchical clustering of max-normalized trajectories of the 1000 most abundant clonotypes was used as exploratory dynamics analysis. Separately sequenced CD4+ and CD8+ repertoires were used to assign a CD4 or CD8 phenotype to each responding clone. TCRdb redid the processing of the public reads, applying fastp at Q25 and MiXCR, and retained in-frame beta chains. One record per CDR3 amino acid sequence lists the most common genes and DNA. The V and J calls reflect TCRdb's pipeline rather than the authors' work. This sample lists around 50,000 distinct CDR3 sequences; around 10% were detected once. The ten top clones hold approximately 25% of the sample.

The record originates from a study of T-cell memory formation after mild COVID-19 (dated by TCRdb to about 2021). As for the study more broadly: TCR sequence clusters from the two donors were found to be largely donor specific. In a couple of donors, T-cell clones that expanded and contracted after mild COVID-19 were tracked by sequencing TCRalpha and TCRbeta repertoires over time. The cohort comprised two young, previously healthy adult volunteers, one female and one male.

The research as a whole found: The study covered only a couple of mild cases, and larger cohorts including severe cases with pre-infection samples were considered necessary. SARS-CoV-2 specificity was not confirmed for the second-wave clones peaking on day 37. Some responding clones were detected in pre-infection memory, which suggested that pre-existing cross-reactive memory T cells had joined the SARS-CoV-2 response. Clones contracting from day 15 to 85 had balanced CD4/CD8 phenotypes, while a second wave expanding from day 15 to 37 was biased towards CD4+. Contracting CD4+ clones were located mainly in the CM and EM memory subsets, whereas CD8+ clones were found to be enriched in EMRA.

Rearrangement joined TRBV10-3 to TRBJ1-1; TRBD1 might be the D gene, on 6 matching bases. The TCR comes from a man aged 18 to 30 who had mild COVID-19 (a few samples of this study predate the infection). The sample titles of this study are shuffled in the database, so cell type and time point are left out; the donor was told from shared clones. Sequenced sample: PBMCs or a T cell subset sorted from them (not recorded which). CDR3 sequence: CAITGQFNTEAFF. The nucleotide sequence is TGTGCCATCACTGGACAGTTTAACACTGAAGCTTTCTTT.